This TCR beta chain was sequenced in a study of tumor-infiltrating lymphocytes in primary liver carcinoma. TCR beta cDNA was prepared out of roughly 520 ng total RNA by means of a constant-region primer. It was through three nested multiplex PCR rounds of slightly modified ARM-PCR that TCR beta libraries arose. TCRdb reprocessed the multiplex PCR reads with MiXCR, giving one entry per CDR3 protein. Of roughly 70,000 distinct CDR3 sequences in the sample, about 71% are singletons; the top ten hold 40% to 45%. This clonotype was seen many times. From unsorted bulk tissue weighing roughly 17-31 mg, DNA and RNA were co-extracted. Surgery removed the patients' primary liver carcinoma. Each tumor was sampled at four poles and its centre. The clonotype was recovered from a man aged 35 to 55 with primary liver carcinoma and hepatitis B virus infection. Sequencing was done on a sample of liver tumor tissue from sampling region 4. Regarding subset: tumor region T4, right-lateral pole.

The CDR3 region is CASSAGTLNTEAFF. In DNA form, the CDR3 reads TGTGCCAGCAGCGCCGGTACCTTGAACACTGAAGCTTTCTTT. The rearrangement joins TRBV12-3 or TRBV12-4 to TRBJ1-1; D gene ambiguous. The CDR3 length is 14 residues. V dropped 6 bases and J dropped 0 bases, with 11 bases sitting between them.